This entry lists 13 T cell receptor beta chains sequenced from one sample in a study of CD8 T cells in ankylosing spondylitis (TCRdb year 2017). The library was built by means of 5' RACE. Sequencing was carried out with an Illumina HiSeq 2500. TCRdb reran the public reads through fastp at Q25 and MiXCR, keeping productive beta chains. Each CDR3 protein appears once, grouped with its most common genes and DNA. Here the sample has approximately 60,000 distinct CDR3 sequences; approximately 5.7% occur a single time. The top ten constitute under 6% of the sample. Sequencing was done on a sample of synovial fluid, either unsorted or a sorted T cell fraction (not recorded which). Receptors originate from a male donor with ankylosing spondylitis.

V is TRBV7-8 and J is TRBJ1-1, with 10 bases matching TRBD1. This CDR3 contains 16 residues. Germline V gene lookup returns CDR1 SGHVS and CDR2 FQNEAQ. J gave up 1 base and V 5 bases, and 7 bases lay outside the gene matches. The CDR3 nucleotides are TGTGCCAGCAGCCTCCGGGACAGGGGATCGAACACTGAAGCTTTCTTT. Encoded protein: CASSLRDRGSNTEAFF.

In its sample, this clonotype was seen many times. CDR3 DNA sequence: TGTGCTAGTGGTTTGACCTATGGAGGGGGCTTATACGAGCAGTACTTC. Encoded protein: CASGLTYGGGLYEQYF. The chain carries TRBV12-5 and TRBJ2-7, with D possibly TRBD1 on 7 matching bases. V was clipped by 2 bases and J by 4 bases, with 18 bases between them. This CDR3 is 16 amino acids long. Germline CDR1 is LGHNT and CDR2 is FRNRAP. Supplemented by reference TRBV12-5 and TRBJ2-7, the full variable domain reads DARVTQTPRHKVTEMGQEVTMRCQPILGHNTVFWYRQTMMQGLELLAYFRNRAPLDDSGMPKDRFSAEMPDATLATLKIQPSEPRDSAVYFCASGLTYGGGLYEQYFGPGTRLTVT.

This clonotype occurred many times. The gene calls are TRBV29-1 and TRBJ2-5; TRBD2 might be the D (5 bases). Trimming shortened V by 7 bases and J by 3 bases, and 15 bases separated the two germline ends. Looked up from germline, CDR1 is SQVTM and CDR2 is ANQGSEA. CDR3 length: 13 residues. The CDR3: CSAEGHRKETQYF. DNA of the CDR3: TGCAGCGCCGAGGGTCACCGCAAAGAGACCCAGTACTTC.

This clonotype occurred a few times. This chain connects TRBV7-6 to TRBJ2-3; D remains ambiguous. The CDR3 spans 12 residues. Looked up from germline, CDR1 is SGHVS and CDR2 is FNYEAQ. V gave up 2 bases and J gave up 3 bases, with 3 bases separating them. CDR3 amino acids: CASSLKTDTQYF. CDR3 in DNA: TGTGCCAGCAGCTTAAAGACAGATACGCAGTATTTT.

This clonotype has at least ten counts. This CDR3 reads CAWETGGSPYNEQFF. In nucleotides, the CDR3 is TGTGCCTGGGAGACAGGGGGCAGTCCCTACAATGAGCAGTTCTTC. The chain uses TRBV30 and TRBJ2-1; 10 bases are a match to TRBD1. J lost 2 bases, V lost 5 bases, and 6 bases had no gene match. The germline CDR1 and CDR2 sequences are GTSNPN and SVGIG (reference sequence). This CDR3 is built from 15 residues.

This clonotype occurred many times. The chain uses TRBV28 and TRBJ1-4; maybe TRBD1 (5 bases). This CDR3 is built from 14 residues. V was trimmed by 4 bases and J by 1 base, leaving 7 bases between them. The germline V gene encodes CDR1 MDHEN and CDR2 SYDVKM. CDR3 DNA sequence: TGTGCCAGCAGTTCGGGGGGAACTAATGAAAAACTGTTTTTT. The encoded protein is CASSSGGTNEKLFF.

This clonotype was picked up many times. The chain couples TRBV29-1 to TRBJ2-1, with D uncertain. Germline V gives CDR1 SQVTM, CDR2 ANQGSEA. Trimming removed 4 bases from V and 8 bases from J, with 15 bases in between. There are 13 residues in the CDR3. The CDR3 here is CSVVWVPRHEQFF. The CDR3 DNA is TGCAGCGTTGTCTGGGTGCCGAGGCATGAGCAGTTCTTC.

There are many counts of this clonotype. The CDR3 bases are TGTGCCAGCAGCTACAGGGGTACAGATACGCAGTATTTT. Its protein product is CASSYRGTDTQYF. The V and J genes are TRBV7-3 and TRBJ2-3, with 7 positions matching TRBD1. CDR1 SGHTA and CDR2 FQGTGA come from the germline V gene. The junction had 1 base not matched to a gene; V was cut back by 4 bases and J by 3 bases. The CDR3 loop spans 13 amino acids.

V is TRBV2 and J is TRBJ2-5; 11 bases map to TRBD2. The CDR3 extends over 15 amino acids. The germline gives CDR1 SNHLY, CDR2 FYNNEI. The trim removed 5 bases at V and 5 bases at J, leaving 7 bases unmatched. The CDR3 DNA follows: TGTGCCAGCAGTCCTACTAGCGGGAGTTGGGAGACCCAGTACTTC. Translated, it gives CASSPTSGSWETQYF.

This clonotype was picked up a small number of times. The chain couples TRBV7-3 to TRBJ2-2; no definite D call. Germline V gene lookup returns CDR1 SGHTA and CDR2 FQGTGA. The V gene lost 6 bases and the J gene lost 6 bases, with 8 bases spanning the gap. The length of the CDR3 is 12 residues. CDR3 amino acids: CASRRDSGELFF. For the CDR3, the DNA is TGTGCCAGCAGACGCGACTCCGGGGAGCTGTTTTTT.

This clonotype was detected a few times. The J gene is TRBJ2-2, the V gene TRBV24-1; 9 nucleotides line up with TRBD2. CDR1 is KGHDR and CDR2 is SFDVKD in the germline V gene. This CDR3 has 17 residues. V gave up 5 bases and J gave up 7 bases; unmatched junction bases: 13. CDR3 protein: CATSARGSGSRVGELFF. As DNA, the CDR3 is TGTGCCACCAGTGCACGAGGTAGCGGGAGTAGGGTCGGGGAGCTGTTTTTT.

This clonotype occurred many times. The chain recombines TRBV29-1 with TRBJ1-2; D ambiguous. CDR3 length equals 13 residues. The germline V gene encodes CDR1 SQVTM and CDR2 ANQGSEA. V lost 7 bases to trimming and J lost 4 bases, with 16 bases between them. CDR3 loop: CSAGGRRAYGYTF. The CDR3 DNA reads as TGCAGCGCTGGAGGGAGGAGAGCCTATGGCTACACCTTC. The full variable domain, its missing parts supplied by reference TRBV29-1 and TRBJ1-2, is SAVISQKPSRDICQRGTSLTIQCQVDSQVTMMFWYRQQPGQSLTLIATANQGSEATYESGFVIDKFPISRPNLTFSTLTVSNMSPEDSSIYLCSAGGRRAYGYTFGSGTRLTVV.

Many counts were recorded for this clonotype. This chain links TRBV7-2 with TRBJ1-1; TRBD1 matches 7 bases. The V segment lost 2 bases and the J segment 4 bases; nucleotides outside the gene matches: 4. The germline V gene has CDR1 SGHTA and CDR2 FQGNSA. This CDR3 has 14 amino acids. The CDR3 sequence is CASSLSGGGTEAFF. CDR3 DNA: TGTGCCAGCAGCTTATCAGGGGGTGGCACTGAAGCTTTCTTT.